The entry below gives a single T cell receptor beta chain sequence along with its context. Only in-frame clones appear in the TCRdb table, and some are missing; sequencing was by immunoSEQ multiplex PCR. The sample has about 40,000 clones, 94% seen once. CDR3 size: 21 residues. The V gene end was trimmed by 0 bases and the J gene end by 0 bases; junction bases not matched to a gene: 15. The V gene's germline CDR1 is LGHNA and CDR2 YSLEER. The data stem from a study of T cell changes during pregnancy in multiple sclerosis. The rearrangement uses TRBV4-3 and TRBJ2-3; TRBD2 matches at 10 bases. The TCR was taken from a female donor with multiple sclerosis, enrolled in a pregnancy study. Source: peripheral blood, taken in the third trimester of pregnancy. The CDR3 protein is CASSQEPGVAGGKVSTDTQYF. CDR3 bases: TGCGCCAGCAGCCAAGAGCCCGGCGTAGCGGGGGGTAAGGTCAGCACAGATACGCAGTATTTT.